This TCR beta chain was sequenced for a study of blood T cell repertoires in COVID-19. V lost 2 bases, J lost 4 bases, and 2 bases lay in between. CDR1 is WSHSY and CDR2 is SAAADI in the germline V gene. This CDR3 spans 11 amino acids. Libraries were prepared by immunoSEQ multiplex PCR; TCRdb keeps only in-frame clonotypes and omits some of them. The table has under 350,000 clones, about nine tenths seen once. The source of this sequence is a young man who had recovered from COVID-19. Material for sequencing was PBMCs or T cells enriched from blood (not recorded which). V and J are TRBV10-2 and TRBJ1-1; no definite D call. The CDR3 here is CASSELTEAFF. The CDR3 nucleotides are TGCGCCAGCAGTGAGCTCACTGAAGCTTTCTTT.